The 21 T cell receptor beta chains presented below share a single source sample, sequenced in a study of post-analysis software for immune sequencing data. Study-level results: Compared with controls, patients had more of roughly five TRBV segments, including TRBV5-6, TRBV5-1 and TRBV20-1.

Tagging with unique molecular identifiers was a feature of the TCR beta cDNA libraries. Each CDR3 protein gets one entry after TCRdb re-called the PCR reads with MiXCR. The table includes approximately 660,000 distinct CDR3 sequences, approximately 59% detected once. The antigens for these receptors are not known. The sample taken for sequencing was blood. The receptors stem from a girl between 2 and 10 years old with multiple sclerosis.

This clonotype turned up a few times. The chain links TRBV29-1 to TRBJ2-3; D is perhaps TRBD1 or TRBD2 (5 bases each). The CDR3 extends over 12 amino acids. The V and J ends lost 4 bases and 4 bases respectively, with 9 bases between them. The germline V gene has CDR1 SQVTM and CDR2 ANQGSEA. The CDR3 DNA is TGCAGCGTTGGAGGGGCAGCAGATACGCAGTATTTT. It specifies CSVGGAADTQYF.

Only a few counts were recorded for this clonotype. The chain uses TRBV7-2 and TRBJ2-5; 7 nucleotides agree with TRBD2. V dropped 4 bases and J dropped 6; count of bases not matched to a gene: 14. The CDR3 covers 16 residues. The germline CDR1 and CDR2 sequences are SGHTA and FQGNSA. The CDR3 nucleotides read TGTGCCAGCAGCTCTTTGGCGGGGAGGGATAGGCAGACCCAGTACTTC. Its protein product is CASSSLAGRDRQTQYF.

This clonotype has just one count. The rearrangement links TRBV5-6 to TRBJ2-3; D possibly uses TRBD1 or TRBD2 (5 bases each). This CDR3 spans 15 amino acids. V gave up 7 bases and J gave up 6 bases, with 21 bases separating them. CDR1 and CDR2 (germline): SGHDT, YYEEEE. The CDR3 DNA is TGTGCCAGCTTCCGACCGGGGCAGGGTAGGGATACGCAGTATTTT. Its protein is CASFRPGQGRDTQYF. Supplemented by reference TRBV5-6 and TRBJ2-3, the full variable domain reads DAGVTQSPTHLIKTRGQQVTLRCSPKSGHDTVSWYQQALGQGPQFIFQYYEEEERQRGNFPDRFSGHQFPNYSSELNVNALLLGDSALYLCASFRPGQGRDTQYFGPGTRLTVL.

This rearrangement joins TRBV9 to TRBJ2-3, with 9 bases matching TRBD2. This CDR3 has 17 amino acids. Trimming removed 0 bases from V and 3 bases from J; junction bases left unmatched: 8. Germline values: CDR1 SGDLS, CDR2 YYNGEE. CDR3 nucleotides: TGTGCCAGCAGCGTAGATCCTAGCGGGATGGTAACAGATACGCAGTATTTT. Encoded protein: CASSVDPSGMVTDTQYF.

The J gene is TRBJ2-7, the V gene TRBV4-1; TRBD1 aligns across 7 bases. V was pared by 9 bases and J by 6 bases, with 5 bases of the junction left unmatched. Germline-derived CDR1 and CDR2 are MGHRA and YSYEKL. The CDR3 totals 11 residues. CDR3 loop: CASWDSSEQYF. For the CDR3, the DNA is TGCGCCAGTTGGGACAGTAGCGAGCAGTACTTC.

This chain uses TRBV5-1 with TRBJ2-1, with 11 bases matching TRBD2. V trimming: 2 bases; J trimming: 8 bases; junction bases outside the gene matches: 6. The CDR3 is 15 amino acids. Germline V lookup: CDR1 SGHRS, CDR2 YFSETQ. CDR3 region: CASSFTSGRRDEQFF. In nucleotides, the CDR3 is TGCGCCAGCAGCTTTACTAGCGGGAGACGAGATGAGCAGTTCTTC.

CDR3 sequence: CSARDLGGNEKLFF. The CDR3 DNA reads as TGCAGTGCTAGAGATCTGGGGGGCAATGAAAAACTGTTTTTT. V usage is TRBV20-1 and J usage is TRBJ1-4; possibly TRBD1 for D (6 bases). V lost 0 bases and J 5 bases, leaving 10 bases between the germline ends. Germline V CDR1 and CDR2: DFQATT, SNEGSKA (reference sequence). CDR3 length equals 14 residues.

This clonotype was seen more than once but under ten times. V usage is TRBV10-3 and J usage is TRBJ1-6, with 8 nucleotides matching TRBD1. This CDR3 contains 13 residues. V trimming: 6 bases; J trimming: 10 bases; junction bases outside the gene matches: 5. From germline, CDR1 is ENHRY and CDR2 SYGVKD. This chain's CDR3 is CAISGTGESPLHF. The DNA of the CDR3 is TGTGCCATCAGCGGGACAGGCGAATCACCCCTCCACTTT.

The chain employs TRBV5-1 and TRBJ1-5; perhaps TRBD1 as D (6 bases). Trimming removed 2 bases at V and 5 bases at J, with 11 bases between. From germline, CDR1 is SGHRS and CDR2 YFSETQ. This CDR3 region has 14 residues. This CDR3 is CASSLGGRDQPQHF. The CDR3 coding sequence is TGCGCCAGCAGCTTAGGGGGTAGGGATCAGCCCCAGCATTTT.

V usage is TRBV3-1 and J usage is TRBJ2-5; the D gene is possibly TRBD2 (6 bases). V was cut by 8 bases and J by 2 bases, with 15 bases left in between. The CDR3 consists of 14 residues. Per germline, CDR1 LGHDT and CDR2 YNNKEL (reference sequence). CDR3 nucleotides: TGTGCCAGCCGCTGGAGTAGCGGACAAGAGACCCAGTACTTC. It is translated as CASRWSSGQETQYF.

The chain carries TRBV7-9 and TRBJ1-2; D unresolved. Germline values: CDR1 SEHNR, CDR2 FQNEAQ (reference sequence). The length of the CDR3 is 16 residues. The V end lost 1 base, the J end lost 2 bases, and 14 bases lay between the germline ends. The CDR3 reads CASSLVRLSANYGYTF. DNA of the CDR3: TGTGCCAGCAGCTTAGTGCGCCTCTCGGCGAACTATGGCTACACCTTC.

This chain joins TRBV14 and TRBJ1-2; D perhaps matches TRBD1 (5 bases). CDR1 is SGHDN, CDR2 FVKESK, per germline. V was shortened by 4 bases and J by 2 bases, with 17 bases between the two germline ends. The CDR3 is made up of 16 amino acids. The CDR3 DNA reads as TGTGCCAGCAGCCTGCGTCGCAGGGCGGGGAACTATGGCTACACCTTC. This translates into CASSLRRRAGNYGYTF.

This clonotype was seen a few times. This chain links TRBV7-2 with TRBJ2-5, with D possibly being TRBD1 or TRBD2 (5 bases each). V lost 5 bases, J lost 4 bases, and 11 bases lay in between. Germline V lookup: CDR1 SGHTA, CDR2 FQGNSA. The CDR3 covers 13 residues. The CDR3 DNA reads TGTGCCAGCAGCACGGGACCCTTAGAGACCCAGTACTTC. It yields the protein CASSTGPLETQYF.

This clonotype was seen once. V and J are TRBV29-1 and TRBJ2-1; D is possibly TRBD1 (5 bases). The ends were cut back, 7 bases at V and 4 bases at J, with 14 bases in the middle. Germline CDR1 is SQVTM and CDR2 is ANQGSEA. The CDR3 loop spans 13 amino acids. The CDR3, as DNA: TGCAGCGCCGACGCGACAGAATACAATGAGCAGTTCTTC. Translated, it gives CSADATEYNEQFF.

Comment on this clonotype: Compared with germline, one end of the junction differs, possibly owing to a read error. CDR3 residues: CASSYARTNGKLFF. As DNA, the CDR3 is TGTGCCAGCAGTTACGCGAGAACTAATGGAAAACTGTTTTTT. This chain uses TRBV6-5 with TRBJ1-4; D unclear. Germline V gives CDR1 MNHEY, CDR2 SVGAGI. This CDR3 spans 14 amino acids.

On this clonotype itself: One junction end disagrees with the germline gene, perhaps due to a read error. This chain connects TRBV7-2 to TRBJ2-1; D remains unclear. This CDR3 spans 17 amino acids. Per germline, CDR1 SGHTA and CDR2 FQGNSA. The CDR3 loop is CACSFLLPRSSYNEQFF. CDR3 bases: TGTGCCTGCAGCTTTCTATTACCGAGGAGCTCCTACAATGAGCAGTTCTTC. Based on the CDR3 plus reference TRBV7-2 and TRBJ2-1, the full variable domain is GAGVSQSPSNKVTEKGKDVELRCDPISGHTALYWYRQSLGQGLEFLIYFQGNSAPDKSGLPSDRFSAERTGGSVSTLTIQRTQQEDSAVYLCACSFLLPRSSYNEQFFGPGTRLTVL.

The chain carries TRBV4-1 and TRBJ2-4, with 8 bases identical to TRBD2. CDR3 length: 23 residues. Germline CDR1 and CDR2: MGHRA and YSYEKL. V trimming: 0 bases; J trimming: 1 base; junction bases outside the gene matches: 23. Here the CDR3 DNA reads TGCGCCAGCAGCCAAGATAAGGGGCCCGGTATCGGGGGGACTAGGGGGGCCAAAAACATTCAGTACTTC. It yields the protein CASSQDKGPGIGGTRGAKNIQYF.

In this sample, this clonotype turned up a few times. The chain links TRBV9 to TRBJ2-1; 9 bases are shared with TRBD2. V dropped 0 bases and J dropped 2; count of bases not matched to a gene: 6. CDR1 and CDR2 (germline): SGDLS, YYNGEE. The CDR3 covers 17 residues. The CDR3 protein is CASSVELAGGAYNEQFF. The DNA of the CDR3 is TGTGCCAGCAGCGTAGAACTAGCGGGCGGCGCCTACAATGAGCAGTTCTTC.

To note about this clonotype: One junction end disagrees with the germline gene, perhaps due to a read error. The chain joins TRBV29-1 to TRBJ2-5; the match to TRBD2 covers 9 bases. Germline V gene lookup returns CDR1 SQVTM and CDR2 ANQGSEA. The CDR3 length is 16 residues. Here the CDR3 reads CSVSHRGRALQGTQCF. CDR3 coding DNA: TGCAGCGTCTCGCATCGCGGGAGGGCCCTCCAAGGGACCCAGTGCTTC.

This chain uses TRBV20-1 with TRBJ2-1; the match to TRBD2 covers 8 bases. The germline V gene has CDR1 DFQATT and CDR2 SNEGSKA (reference sequence). V lost 0 bases, J lost 4 bases, and 8 bases stayed unmatched. CDR3 length equals 16 residues. CDR3 residues: CSARDLTSGLYNEQFF. The DNA of the CDR3 is TGCAGTGCTAGAGATCTCACTAGCGGATTATACAATGAGCAGTTCTTC.

This clonotype turned up a few times. This chain links TRBV2 with TRBJ2-6; D is unresolved. Germline V gives CDR1 SNHLY, CDR2 FYNNEI. CDR3 length: 15 amino acids. Trimming shortened V by 1 base and J by 0 bases, and 4 bases separated the two germline ends. The CDR3: CASSEVNSGANVLTF. The CDR3 DNA is TGTGCCAGCAGTGAAGTGAACTCTGGGGCCAACGTCCTGACTTTC.